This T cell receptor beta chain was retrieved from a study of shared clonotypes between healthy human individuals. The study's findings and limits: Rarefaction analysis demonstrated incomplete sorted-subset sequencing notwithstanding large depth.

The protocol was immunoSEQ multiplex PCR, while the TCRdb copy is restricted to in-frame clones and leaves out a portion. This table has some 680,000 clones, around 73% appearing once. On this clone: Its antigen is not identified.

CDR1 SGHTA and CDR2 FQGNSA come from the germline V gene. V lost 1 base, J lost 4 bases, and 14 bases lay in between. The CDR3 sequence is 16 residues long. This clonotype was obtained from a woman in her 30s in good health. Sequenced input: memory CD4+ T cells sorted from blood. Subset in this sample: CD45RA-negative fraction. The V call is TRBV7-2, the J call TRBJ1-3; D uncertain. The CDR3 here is CASSLVGPAAGNTIYF. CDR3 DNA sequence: TGTGCCAGCAGCTTAGTCGGTCCAGCGGCGGGAAACACCATATATTTT.